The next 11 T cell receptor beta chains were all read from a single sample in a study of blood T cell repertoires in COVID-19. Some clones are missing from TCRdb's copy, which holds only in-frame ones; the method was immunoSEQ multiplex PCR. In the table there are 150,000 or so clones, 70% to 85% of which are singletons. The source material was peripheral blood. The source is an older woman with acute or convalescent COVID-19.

The DNA for the CDR3 is TGTGCCAGCAGTTCGGGGGGACACCCGTATGGCTACACCTTC. Translated, it gives CASSSGGHPYGYTF. The chain employs TRBV2 and TRBJ1-2; possible D gene TRBD1, 6 bases. Trimming pared 5 bases from V and 5 bases from J, leaving 15 bases between. The CDR3 loop spans 14 amino acids. Germline V gene lookup returns CDR1 SNHLY and CDR2 FYNNEI.

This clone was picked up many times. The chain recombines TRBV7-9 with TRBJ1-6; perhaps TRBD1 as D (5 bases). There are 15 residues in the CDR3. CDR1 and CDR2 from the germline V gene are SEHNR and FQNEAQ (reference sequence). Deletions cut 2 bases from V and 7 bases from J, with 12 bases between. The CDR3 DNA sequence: TGTGCCAGCAGCTTAACAGACAGTACGAATTCACCCCTCCACTTT. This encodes CASSLTDSTNSPLHF.

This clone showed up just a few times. The CDR3, as DNA: TGTGCCACCAGGGGAGCGGAGAACACTGAAGCTTTCTTT. It translates to CATRGAENTEAFF. The chain recombines TRBV24-1 with TRBJ1-1; D call uncertain. In germline, CDR1 is KGHDR, CDR2 SFDVKD. This CDR3 has 13 amino acids. With 7 bases removed from V and 1 base from J, the gap between germline ends came to 9 bases.

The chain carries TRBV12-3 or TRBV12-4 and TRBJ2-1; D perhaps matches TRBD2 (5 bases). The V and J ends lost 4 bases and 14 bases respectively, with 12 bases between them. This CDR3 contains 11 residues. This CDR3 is CASSSRDLEFF. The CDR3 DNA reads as TGTGCCAGCAGTTCCCGGGATCTGGAGTTCTTC.

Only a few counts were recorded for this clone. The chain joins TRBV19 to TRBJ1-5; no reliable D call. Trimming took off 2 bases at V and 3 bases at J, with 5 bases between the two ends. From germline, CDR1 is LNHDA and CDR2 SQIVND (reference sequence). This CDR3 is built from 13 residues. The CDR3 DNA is TGTGCCAGTAGTATACAAAACAATCAGCCCCAGCATTTT. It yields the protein CASSIQNNQPQHF.

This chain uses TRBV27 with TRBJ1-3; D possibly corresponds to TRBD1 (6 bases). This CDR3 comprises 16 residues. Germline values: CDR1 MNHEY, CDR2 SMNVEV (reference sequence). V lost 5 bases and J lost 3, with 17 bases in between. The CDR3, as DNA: TGTGCCAGCAGTCCGACAGGTAAGAGAGGTGGAAACACCATATATTTT. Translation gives CASSPTGKRGGNTIYF.

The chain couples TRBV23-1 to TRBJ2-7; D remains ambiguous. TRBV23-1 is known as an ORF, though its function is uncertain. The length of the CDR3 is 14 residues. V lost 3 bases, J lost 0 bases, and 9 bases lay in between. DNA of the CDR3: TGCGCCAGCAGTCAGAGGATGCGCTCCTACGAGCAGTACGTC. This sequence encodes CASSQRMRSYEQYV.

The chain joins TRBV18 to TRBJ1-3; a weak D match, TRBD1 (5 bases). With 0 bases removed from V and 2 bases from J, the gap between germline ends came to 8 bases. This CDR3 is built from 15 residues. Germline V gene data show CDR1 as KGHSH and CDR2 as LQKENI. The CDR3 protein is CASSPPARAGNTIYF. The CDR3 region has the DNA TGTGCCAGCTCACCACCTGCCAGGGCTGGAAACACCATATATTTT.

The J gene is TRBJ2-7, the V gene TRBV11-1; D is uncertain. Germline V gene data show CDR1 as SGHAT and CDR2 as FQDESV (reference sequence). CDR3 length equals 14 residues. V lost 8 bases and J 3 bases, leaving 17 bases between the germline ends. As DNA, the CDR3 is TGTGCCAGCTCTTTTCAATCCCTAAACTACGAGCAGTACTTC. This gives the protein CASSFQSLNYEQYF.

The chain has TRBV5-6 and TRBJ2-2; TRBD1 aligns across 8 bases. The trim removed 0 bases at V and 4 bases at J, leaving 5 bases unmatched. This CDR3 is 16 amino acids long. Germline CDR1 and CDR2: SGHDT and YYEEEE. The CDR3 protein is CASSLGAGGGTGELFF. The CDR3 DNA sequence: TGTGCCAGCAGCTTGGGGGCAGGGGGCGGCACCGGGGAGCTGTTTTTT. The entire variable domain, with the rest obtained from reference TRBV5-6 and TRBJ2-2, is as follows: DAGVTQSPTHLIKTRGQQVTLRCSPKSGHDTVSWYQQALGQGPQFIFQYYEEEERQRGNFPDRFSGHQFPNYSSELNVNALLLGDSALYLCASSLGAGGGTGELFFGEGSRLTVL.

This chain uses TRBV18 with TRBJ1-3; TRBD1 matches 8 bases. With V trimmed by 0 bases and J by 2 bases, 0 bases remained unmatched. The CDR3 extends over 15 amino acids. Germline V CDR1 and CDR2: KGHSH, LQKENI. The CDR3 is CASSPPDRAGNTIYF. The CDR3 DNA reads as TGTGCCAGCTCACCACCGGACAGGGCTGGAAACACCATATATTTT. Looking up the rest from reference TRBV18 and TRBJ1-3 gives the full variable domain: NAGVMQNPRHLVRRRGQEARLRCSPMKGHSHVYWYRQLPEEGLKFMVYLQKENIIDESGMPKERFSAEFPKEGPSILRIQQVVRGDSAAYFCASSPPDRAGNTIYFGEGSWLTVV.